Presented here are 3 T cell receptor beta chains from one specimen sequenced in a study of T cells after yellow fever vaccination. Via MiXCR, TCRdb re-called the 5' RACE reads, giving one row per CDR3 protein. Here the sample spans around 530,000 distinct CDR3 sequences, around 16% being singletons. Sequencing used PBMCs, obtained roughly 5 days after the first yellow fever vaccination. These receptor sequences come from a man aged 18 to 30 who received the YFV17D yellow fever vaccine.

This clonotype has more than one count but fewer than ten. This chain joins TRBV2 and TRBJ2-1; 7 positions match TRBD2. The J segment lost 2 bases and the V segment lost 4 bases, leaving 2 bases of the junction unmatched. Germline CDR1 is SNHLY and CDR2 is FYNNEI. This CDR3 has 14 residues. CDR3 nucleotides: TGTGCCAGCAGTGGGGGGGGGGCCTACAATGAGCAGTTCTTC. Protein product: CASSGGGAYNEQFF.

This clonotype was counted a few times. The CDR3 nucleotides read TGTGCCATCAGTGAGTCCTGGACAGGCAAAAACATTCAGTACTTC. This sequence encodes CAISESWTGKNIQYF. The chain joins TRBV10-3 to TRBJ2-4; 7 bases fit TRBD1. V lost 0 bases, J lost 3 bases, and 2 bases stayed unmatched. There are 15 residues in the CDR3. The V gene's germline CDR1 is ENHRY and CDR2 SYGVKD.

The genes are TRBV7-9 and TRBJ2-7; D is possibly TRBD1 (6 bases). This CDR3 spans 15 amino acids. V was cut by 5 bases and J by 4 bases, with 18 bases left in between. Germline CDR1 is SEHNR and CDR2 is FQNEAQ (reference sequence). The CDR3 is CASSTGRGTIYEQYF. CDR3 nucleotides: TGTGCCAGCAGCACAGGAAGGGGGACCATTTACGAGCAGTACTTC.